A single sample is the source of the 17 T cell receptor beta chains below, sequenced in a study of technical replicates of blood from several donors. Clones were read by immunoSEQ multiplex PCR, and TCRdb kept only the in-frame ones, dropping some. The sample shows around 76,000 clones, 95% to 99% of them seen only once. Sequencing was performed on T cells isolated from PBMCs. Source of these receptors: a human donor in good health.

CDR3 in amino acids: CAWSLAGTNSYEQYF. In DNA form, the CDR3 reads TGTGCCTGGAGCCTTGCCGGGACAAACTCCTACGAGCAGTACTTC. The rearrangement links TRBV30 to TRBJ2-7, with D possibly being TRBD1 (6 bases). Germline values: CDR1 GTSNPN, CDR2 SVGIG (reference sequence). V lost 3 bases, J lost 0 bases, and 15 bases lay in between. CDR3 length: 15 amino acids. Variable domain in full (rest from reference TRBV30 and TRBJ2-7): SQTIHQWPATLVQPVGSPLSLECTVEGTSNPNLYWYRQAAGRGLQLLFYSVGIGQISSEVPQNLSASRPQDRQFILSSKKLLLSDSGFYLCAWSLAGTNSYEQYFGPGTRLTVT.

J is TRBJ1-1 and V is TRBV27, with unresolved D. Germline lookup yields CDR1 MNHEY and CDR2 SMNVEV (reference sequence). The ends were cut back, 5 bases at V and 0 bases at J, with 7 bases in the middle. This CDR3 is built from 13 residues. The CDR3 here is CASSPNMNTEAFF. CDR3 bases: TGTGCCAGCAGTCCCAACATGAACACTGAAGCTTTCTTT.

The genes are TRBV6-1 and TRBJ1-5; the match to TRBD1 covers 9 bases. CDR1 is MNHNS and CDR2 is SASEGT in the germline V gene. The CDR3 spans 14 residues. The trim removed 7 bases at V and 5 bases at J, leaving 6 bases unmatched. CDR3: CASTPGQGYQPQHF. CDR3 DNA sequence: TGTGCCAGCACCCCGGGACAGGGTTATCAGCCCCAGCATTTT.

This clone was counted once. The chain combines TRBV5-6 with TRBJ1-4, with a tentative D call TRBD1 (5 bases). CDR1 SGHDT and CDR2 YYEEEE come from the germline V gene. The V end lost 5 bases, the J end lost 8 bases, and 13 bases lay between the germline ends. The CDR3 extends over 13 amino acids. The CDR3 loop reads CASRDSRFEKLFF. CDR3 bases: TGTGCCAGCAGAGACAGCCGCTTCGAAAAACTGTTTTTT.

This clone was detected once. This chain connects TRBV30 to TRBJ2-7; 9 positions agree with TRBD1. Germline V CDR1 and CDR2: GTSNPN, SVGIG (reference sequence). The CDR3 contains 12 residues. The trim removed 5 bases at V and 11 bases at J, leaving 10 bases unmatched. The CDR3 is CAWGVRDREKYF. The CDR3 region has the DNA TGTGCCTGGGGCGTAAGGGACAGGGAAAAGTACTTC.

This sequence joins TRBV7-9 and TRBJ1-4, with a possible D match to TRBD1 (5 bases). Germline V gene data show CDR1 as SEHNR and CDR2 as FQNEAQ (reference sequence). V lost 5 bases and J 1 base, leaving 11 bases between the germline ends. There are 15 residues in the CDR3. The CDR3 protein is CASSPLGGTNEKLFF. DNA of the CDR3: TGTGCCAGCAGCCCCTTGGGGGGAACTAATGAAAAACTGTTTTTT.

This clone appeared a single time. The V gene is TRBV28, the J gene TRBJ1-4; 8 nucleotides agree with TRBD1. The CDR3 loop spans 16 amino acids. After removal of 2 bases from V and 5 bases from J, the junction contained 7 bases not matched to a gene. Germline CDR1 reads MDHEN; CDR2 reads SYDVKM. CDR3 sequence (DNA): TGTGCCAGCAGTTTAGATGGGACAGGAGTAAATGAAAAACTGTTTTTT. This translates into CASSLDGTGVNEKLFF.

This chain connects TRBV7-2 to TRBJ1-1, with 12 bases fitting TRBD1. This CDR3 contains 14 residues. The germline CDR1 and CDR2 sequences are SGHTA and FQGNSA. V was clipped by 6 bases and J by 7 bases; unmatched bases: 6. The chain's CDR3 is CASSGTGGDFEAFF. The CDR3 DNA is TGTGCCAGCAGTGGGACAGGGGGCGATTTTGAAGCTTTCTTT.

The chain recombines TRBV6-1 with TRBJ1-2, with TRBD1 as a possible D gene (5 bases). This CDR3 is built from 14 residues. V was trimmed by 3 bases and J by 4 bases, leaving 12 bases between them. CDR1 and CDR2 from the germline V gene are MNHNS and SASEGT. The CDR3 coding sequence is TGTGCCAGCAGTGATGGCAGGGATGTCTATGGCTACACCTTC. This translates into CASSDGRDVYGYTF.

V and J are TRBV6-4 and TRBJ2-1; D is possibly TRBD1 (6 bases). V was trimmed by 5 bases and J by 0 bases, leaving 11 bases between them. Germline CDR1 reads MRHNA; CDR2 reads SNTAGT. The CDR3 totals 15 residues. The CDR3, as DNA: TGTGCCAGCAGTTTTACAGGGAGCTCCTACAATGAGCAGTTCTTC. Residues: CASSFTGSSYNEQFF.

The chain joins TRBV5-1 to TRBJ2-6; weak D call: TRBD1 (5 bases). Trimming removed 5 bases from V and 4 bases from J, with 13 bases in between. This CDR3 is built from 15 residues. Germline V gene lookup returns CDR1 SGHRS and CDR2 YFSETQ. The CDR3: CASRRIQGGANVLTF. CDR3 DNA sequence: TGCGCCAGCAGACGTATTCAGGGAGGGGCCAACGTCCTGACTTTC. Variable domain in full (rest from reference TRBV5-1 and TRBJ2-6): KAGVTQTPRYLIKTRGQQVTLSCSPISGHRSVSWYQQTPGQGLQFLFEYFSETQRNKGNFPGRFSGRQFSNSRSEMNVSTLELGDSALYLCASRRIQGGANVLTFGAGSRLTVL.

The J gene is TRBJ2-5, the V gene TRBV4-3; the match to TRBD1 covers 9 bases. The V gene end was trimmed by 1 base and the J gene end by 4 bases; junction bases not matched to a gene: 1. The CDR3 runs 14 residues. Germline CDR1 and CDR2: LGHNA and YSLEER. CDR3 region: CASSQGTGVETQYF. DNA for the CDR3: TGCGCCAGCAGCCAAGGGACAGGGGTAGAGACCCAGTACTTC.

The rearrangement uses TRBV9 and TRBJ2-4, with 9 bases fitting TRBD1. Germline CDR1 reads SGDLS; CDR2 reads YYNGEE. V shed 0 bases, J shed 0 bases, and the junction held 13 bases outside the gene matches. This CDR3 region has 20 residues. CDR3 DNA: TGTGCCAGCAGCGTAGAAGATGGGACAGGGTCCCCTATAGCCAAAAACATTCAGTACTTC. Protein product: CASSVEDGTGSPIAKNIQYF.

The chain is built from TRBV28 and TRBJ1-1; D gene unclear. Germline V gene data show CDR1 as MDHEN and CDR2 as SYDVKM. The CDR3 is 13 residues long. With 6 bases removed from V and 10 bases from J, the gap between germline ends came to 18 bases. The CDR3 DNA reads TGTGCCAGCAGCCCTGATGGGATCGGAGGAGCTTTCTTT. It is translated as CASSPDGIGGAFF.

V gene TRBV28 combines with J gene TRBJ2-2; no firm D call. The CDR3 is made up of 12 amino acids. Germline loops: CDR1 MDHEN, CDR2 SYDVKM. The ends were cut back, 7 bases at V and 5 bases at J, with 8 bases in the middle. CDR3 nucleotide sequence: TGTGCCAGCACGGTCAATACCGGGGAGCTGTTTTTT. Protein product: CASTVNTGELFF.

The gene calls are TRBV6-5 and TRBJ2-7; 10 nucleotides match TRBD2. Losses at the gene ends were 0 bases for V and 2 bases for J; bases not matched to a gene: 4. This CDR3 has 16 amino acids. Germline CDR1 and CDR2: MNHEY and SVGAGI. The CDR3 reads CASSYSLAGEPYEQYF. The DNA of the CDR3 is TGTGCCAGCAGTTACTCGCTAGCGGGAGAACCCTACGAGCAGTACTTC.

The V and J genes are TRBV4-1 and TRBJ2-1; a possible D gene is TRBD1 (5 bases). The germline V and J ends were trimmed by 1 base and 8 bases, with 15 bases remaining between them. The germline V gene encodes CDR1 MGHRA and CDR2 YSYEKL. The CDR3 runs 15 residues. The CDR3 spells CASSQGPVRGDEQFF. As DNA, the CDR3 is TGCGCCAGCAGCCAAGGGCCTGTTAGGGGCGATGAGCAGTTCTTC.